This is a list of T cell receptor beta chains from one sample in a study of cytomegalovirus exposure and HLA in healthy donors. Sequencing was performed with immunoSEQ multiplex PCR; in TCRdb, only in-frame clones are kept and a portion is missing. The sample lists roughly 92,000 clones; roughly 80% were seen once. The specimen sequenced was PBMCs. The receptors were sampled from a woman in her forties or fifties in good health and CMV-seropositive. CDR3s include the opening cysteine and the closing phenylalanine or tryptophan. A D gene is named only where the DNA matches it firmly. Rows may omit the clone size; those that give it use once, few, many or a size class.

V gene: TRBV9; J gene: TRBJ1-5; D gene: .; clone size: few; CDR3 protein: CASSRDIFGNQPQHF; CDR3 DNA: TGTGCCAGCAGCCGGGACATCTTCGGCAATCAGCCCCAGCATTTT
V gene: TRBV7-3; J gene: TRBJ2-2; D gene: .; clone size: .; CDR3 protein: CASSLTPAGFGGELFF; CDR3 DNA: TGTGCCAGCAGCTTAACCCCAGCGGGTTTCGGCGGGGAGCTGTTTTTT
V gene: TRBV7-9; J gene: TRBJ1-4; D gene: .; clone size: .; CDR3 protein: CASSLLSGTPNEKLFF; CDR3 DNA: TGTGCCAGCAGCTTACTATCCGGGACACCGAATGAAAAACTGTTTTTT
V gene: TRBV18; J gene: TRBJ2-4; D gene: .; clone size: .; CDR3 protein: CASSPTGGLAKNIQYF; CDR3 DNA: TGTGCCAGCTCACCCACAGGCGGTTTAGCCAAAAACATTCAGTACTTC
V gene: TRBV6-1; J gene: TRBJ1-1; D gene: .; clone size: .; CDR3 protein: CASSEIGSRTEAFF; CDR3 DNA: TGTGCCAGCAGTGAAATAGGGAGTCGGACTGAAGCTTTCTTT
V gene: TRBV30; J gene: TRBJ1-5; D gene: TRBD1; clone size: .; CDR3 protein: CAWGTGGERPQHF; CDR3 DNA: TGTGCCTGGGGGACAGGGGGGGAAAGGCCCCAGCATTTT
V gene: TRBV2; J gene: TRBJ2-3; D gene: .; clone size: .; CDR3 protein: CASSSRTATDTQYF; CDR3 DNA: TGTGCCAGCAGTTCGCGGACAGCCACGGATACGCAGTATTTT
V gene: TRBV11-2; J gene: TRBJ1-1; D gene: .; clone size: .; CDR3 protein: CASSLDRGTEAFF; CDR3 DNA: TGTGCCAGCAGCTTAGATCGGGGGACTGAAGCTTTCTTT
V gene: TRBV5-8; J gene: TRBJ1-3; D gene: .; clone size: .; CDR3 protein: CASKPGQLSSGNTIYF; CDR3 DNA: TGTGCCAGCAAGCCGGGACAACTGAGCTCTGGAAACACCATATATTTT
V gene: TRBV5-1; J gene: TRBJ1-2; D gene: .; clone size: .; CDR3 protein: CASSLGRGDGYTF; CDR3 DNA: TGCGCCAGCAGCTTGGGTAGGGGCGATGGCTACACCTTC
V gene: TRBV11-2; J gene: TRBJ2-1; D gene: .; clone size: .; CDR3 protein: CASRPLAYNEQFF; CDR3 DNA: TGTGCCAGCAGACCGCTAGCTTACAATGAGCAGTTCTTC
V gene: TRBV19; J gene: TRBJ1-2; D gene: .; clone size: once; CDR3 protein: CASSIRGGGYTF; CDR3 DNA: TGTGCCAGTAGTATCCGGGGGGGTGGCTACACCTTC
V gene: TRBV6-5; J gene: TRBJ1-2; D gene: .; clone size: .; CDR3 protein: CASTRGYGYTF; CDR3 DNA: TGTGCCAGCACTAGGGGCTATGGCTACACCTTC
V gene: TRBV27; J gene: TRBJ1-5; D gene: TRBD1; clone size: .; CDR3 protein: CASSMTGVMGQPQHF; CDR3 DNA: TGTGCCAGCAGTATGACAGGGGTAATGGGTCAGCCCCAGCATTTT
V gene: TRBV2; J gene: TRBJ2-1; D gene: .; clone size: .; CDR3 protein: CASSDPGSYNEQFF; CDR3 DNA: TGTGCCAGCAGTGATCCAGGGTCTTACAATGAGCAGTTCTTC
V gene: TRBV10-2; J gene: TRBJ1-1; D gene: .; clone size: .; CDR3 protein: CASRVQGWNTEAFF; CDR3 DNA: TGCGCCAGCAGAGTACAGGGTTGGAACACTGAAGCTTTCTTT
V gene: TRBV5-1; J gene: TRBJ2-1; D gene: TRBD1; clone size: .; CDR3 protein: CASGVGKDRWRNEQFF; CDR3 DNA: TGCGCCAGCGGGGTCGGGAAGGACAGGTGGAGAAATGAGCAGTTCTTC
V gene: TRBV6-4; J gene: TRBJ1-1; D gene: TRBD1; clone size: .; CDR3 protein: CASSRTGGRNTEAFF; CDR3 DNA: TGTGCCAGCAGTAGGACAGGGGGTCGGAACACTGAAGCTTTCTTT
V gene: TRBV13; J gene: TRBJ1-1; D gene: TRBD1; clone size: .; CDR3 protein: CASSSVRGRGNTEAFF; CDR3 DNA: TGTGCCAGCAGCTCCGTGAGGGGGCGCGGGAACACTGAAGCTTTCTTT
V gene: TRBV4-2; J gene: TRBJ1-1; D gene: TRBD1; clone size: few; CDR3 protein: CASSRDRGSMNTEAFF; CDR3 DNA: TGTGCCAGCAGCCGCGACAGGGGTTCTATGAACACTGAAGCTTTCTTT
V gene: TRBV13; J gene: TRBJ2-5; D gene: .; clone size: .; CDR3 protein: CASTLEGGEETQYF; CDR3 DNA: TGTGCCAGCACCCTAGAGGGGGGGGAAGAGACCCAGTACTTC
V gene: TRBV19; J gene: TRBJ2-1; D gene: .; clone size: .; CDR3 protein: CASSLYSGPRYNEQFF; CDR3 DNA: TGTGCCAGTAGTCTATATAGCGGCCCTCGTTACAATGAGCAGTTCTTC
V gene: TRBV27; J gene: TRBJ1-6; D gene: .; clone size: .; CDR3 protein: CASKEGQGETPLHF; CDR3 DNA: TGTGCCAGCAAGGAGGGCCAGGGCGAGACACCCCTCCACTTT
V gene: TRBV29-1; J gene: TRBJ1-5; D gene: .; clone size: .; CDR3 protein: CSVVIRGNQPQHF; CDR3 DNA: TGCAGCGTTGTAATCCGGGGGAATCAGCCCCAGCATTTT
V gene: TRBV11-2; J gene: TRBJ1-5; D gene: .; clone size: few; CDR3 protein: CASSLEILQPQHF; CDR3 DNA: TGTGCCAGCAGCTTAGAAATACTTCAGCCCCAGCATTTT
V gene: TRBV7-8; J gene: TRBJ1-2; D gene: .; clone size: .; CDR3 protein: CASSEGGGRGYTF; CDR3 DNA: TGTGCCAGCAGTGAGGGGGGGGGACGTGGCTACACCTTC
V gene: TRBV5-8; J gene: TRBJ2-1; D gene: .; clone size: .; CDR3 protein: CASSLGTGSYNEQFF; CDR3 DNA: TGTGCCAGCAGCTTGGGGACTGGCTCCTACAATGAGCAGTTCTTC
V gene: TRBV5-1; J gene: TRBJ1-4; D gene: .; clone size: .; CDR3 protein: CASSLDRETNEKLFF; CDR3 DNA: TGCGCCAGCAGCTTGGACAGGGAGACTAATGAAAAACTGTTTTTT
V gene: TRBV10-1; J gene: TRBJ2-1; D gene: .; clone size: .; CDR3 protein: CASSNRERGEQFF; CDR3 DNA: TGCGCCAGCAGTAACCGGGAGCGAGGGGAGCAGTTCTTC